This T cell receptor (beta chain) was sequenced in a study of shared clonotypes between healthy human individuals. At the level of the study: CD4 naive and memory got three plates each, CD8 naive two, CD8 memory one. Whole-study findings and limits: Roughly 5% was the fraction of naive CD4 clonotypes found shared across four donors. Across subsets, estimated richness was generally greater for naive than for memory populations.

Per germline, CDR1 SGHVS and CDR2 FNYEAQ. This CDR3 region has 15 residues. V dropped 2 bases and J dropped 2; count of bases not matched to a gene: 1. In the naive CD8 group, cells lacked CD45RO and were positively selected for CCR7, so terminally differentiated effector memory CD45RA+ cells were left out. On this clone: Its specificity is unknown.

TCRdb's copy holds only in-frame clones and misses some; the assay was immunoSEQ multiplex PCR. The table includes nearly 600,000 clones, around 95% detected once. The chain couples TRBV7-6 to TRBJ2-7; 12 nucleotides agree with TRBD2. This sequence was found in a woman aged 25 to 39 in good health. Specimen: naive CD8+ T cells sorted from blood. The CDR3 spells CASSLRTSGTYEQYF. The CDR3 DNA reads as TGTGCCAGCAGCTTAAGGACTAGCGGGACCTACGAGCAGTACTTC.